This T cell receptor (beta chain) is drawn from a study of blood T cell repertoires in COVID-19. Study-level background: Sources were T cells, B-cell-depleted T cells, or PBMCs; the material itself was cDNA or gDNA.

Germline CDR1 SGDLS, CDR2 YYNGEE. The CDR3 is 14 residues long. V was trimmed by 3 bases and J by 8 bases, leaving 17 bases between them. Methods used by the authors: Estimation of nucleated cell counts was performed using reference gene primer amplification. Using immunoSEQ multiplex PCR, the repertoire was profiled, and TCRdb retains in-frame clones only, with some absent. That table is the source of V, J and clone size, and D and trimming were worked out from the DNA. The data hold approximately 140,000 clones, with about 85% observed a single time. This clone was counted once. Assignments of participants to cohorts depended upon their own reported clinical history.

The clonotype was recovered from a woman in her thirties or forties who had been exposed to COVID-19. This rearrangement joins TRBV9 to TRBJ1-2; D is unclear. Sequenced input: PBMCs or T cells enriched from blood (not recorded which). CDR3 DNA: TGTGCCAGCAGCGCCGTCGGACGACCGGGGGGCTACACCTTC. This codes for CASSAVGRPGGYTF.